This entry is about one T cell receptor beta chain. These data originate in a study of CDR3 diversity in severe acne. Each CDR3 protein is one row after TCRdb ran MiXCR on the PCR reads. The sample contains tens of thousands of distinct CDR3 sequences, under 60% of which appear only once. CDR1 is SGHNT and CDR2 is YYREEE in the germline V gene (reference sequence). V lost 0 bases, J lost 7 bases, and 16 bases lay in between. The CDR3 covers 15 residues. The chain employs TRBV5-4 and TRBJ1-1; D perhaps matches TRBD1 (6 bases). The material sequenced was blood. This TCR came from a male donor in good health, without acne. For the CDR3, the DNA is TGTGCCAGCAGCTTGGGGGGCAGGGGCTCCAATGAAGCTTTCTTT. Translating it yields CASSLGGRGSNEAFF.